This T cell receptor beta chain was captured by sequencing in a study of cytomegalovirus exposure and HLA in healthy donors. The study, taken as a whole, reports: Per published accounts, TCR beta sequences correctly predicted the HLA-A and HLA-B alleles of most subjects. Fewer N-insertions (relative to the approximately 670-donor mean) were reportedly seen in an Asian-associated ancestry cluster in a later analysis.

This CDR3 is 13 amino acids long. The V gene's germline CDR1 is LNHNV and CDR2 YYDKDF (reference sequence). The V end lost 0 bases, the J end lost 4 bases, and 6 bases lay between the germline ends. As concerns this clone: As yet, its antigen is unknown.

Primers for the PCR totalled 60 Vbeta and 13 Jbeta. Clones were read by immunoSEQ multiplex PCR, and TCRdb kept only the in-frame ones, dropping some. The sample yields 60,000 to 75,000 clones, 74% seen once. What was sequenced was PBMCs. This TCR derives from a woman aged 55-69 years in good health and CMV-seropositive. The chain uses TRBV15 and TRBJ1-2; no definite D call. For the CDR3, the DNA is TGTGCCACCAGCAGAGACCTCCTCTATGGCTACACCTTC. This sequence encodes CATSRDLLYGYTF.